This TCR beta chain comes out of a study of response to subunit inactivated influenza vaccine. As concerns this clonotype: Its antigen is undetermined.

TCRdb independently ran MiXCR on the RT-PCR reads; one entry per CDR3 protein. The sample includes about 190,000 distinct CDR3 sequences, 13% to 15% of them seen just once. Regarding the study as a whole: Seasonal influenza vaccination, on each occasion, was suggested by the authors to recruit few new T cells.

The CDR3 has 18 residues. Between the trimmed V and J ends, which lost 4 bases and 0 bases, there was a span of 18 bases. This chain links TRBV12-3 or TRBV12-4 with TRBJ2-2; D is unclear. The material sequenced was CD8+ T cells sorted from PBMCs, taken roughly 5 days after vaccination. The clonotype originates from a man aged 50-60 years who received an inactivated influenza vaccine. In DNA form, the CDR3 reads TGTGCCAGCAGTTCCCTCATCGACGGCATTACGAACACCGGGGAGCTGTTTTTT. Encoded protein: CASSSLIDGITNTGELFF.